Listed below are T cell receptor beta chains from one sample, sequenced in a study of memory CD4+ T cells and cytomegalovirus serostatus. The assay was immunoSEQ multiplex PCR, and TCRdb's table has in-frame clones only and misses some. Of over 75,000 clones in the sample, about 80% were seen once. Sequenced material: memory CD4+ T cells from blood. Every receptor here comes from an adult in good health and CMV-seropositive. Each CDR3 is given with its conserved first and last residue. D genes are given only for firm matches. Expanded clones get a size class; other rows say once, few or many, or leave the size out.

TRBV6-5	NA	TRBJ1-2	NA	CASSALGGQGRGYTF	TGTGCCAGCAGTGCCCTCGGGGGTCAAGGTCGCGGCTACACCTTC
TRBV6-1	NA	TRBJ1-1	NA	CASSEGVSAFF	TGTGCCAGCAGTGAAGGGGTCTCGGCTTTCTTT
TRBV7-8	NA	TRBJ2-2	NA	CASSPLRVLANTGELFF	TGTGCCAGCAGCCCACTCAGAGTCCTCGCGAACACCGGGGAGCTGTTTTTT
TRBV7-3	NA	TRBJ2-5	TRBD2	CASSSSGGGRETQYF	TGTGCCAGCAGCTCCAGCGGGGGCGGCAGAGAGACCCAGTACTTC
TRBV19	NA	TRBJ2-2	NA	CASSRVNTGELFF	TGTGCCAGTAGTCGGGTCAACACCGGGGAGCTGTTTTTT
TRBV2	NA	TRBJ1-2	TRBD1	CASDGQGLTNYGYTF	TGTGCCAGCGACGGACAGGGCCTAACTAACTATGGCTACACCTTC
TRBV9	NA	TRBJ1-5	NA	CASSVGVSNQPQHF	TGTGCCAGCAGCGTAGGAGTCAGCAATCAGCCCCAGCATTTT
TRBV6-6	NA	TRBJ1-2	NA	CASSPGPNYGYTF	TGTGCCAGCAGTCCGGGGCCCAACTATGGCTACACCTTC
TRBV5-1	NA	TRBJ2-1	NA	CASSHQGGMLTDEQFF	TGCGCCAGCAGCCACCAGGGCGGGATGTTGACAGATGAGCAGTTCTTC
TRBV6-5	NA	TRBJ2-2	TRBD2	CASSRDSGGGGELFF	TGTGCCAGCAGTAGAGATAGCGGGGGAGGAGGGGAGCTGTTTTTT
TRBV10-2	NA	TRBJ1-6	TRBD1	CASRPTTGGENSPLHF	TGCGCCAGCAGACCAACGACAGGGGGCGAGAATTCACCCCTCCACTTT
TRBV28	NA	TRBJ1-1	NA	CASSLASMNTEAFF	TGTGCCAGCAGTTTAGCGTCTATGAACACTGAAGCTTTCTTT
TRBV10-3	NA	TRBJ1-1	NA	CAISDLADTEAFF	TGTGCCATCAGTGATTTGGCAGACACTGAAGCTTTCTTT
TRBV10-3	NA	TRBJ1-5	NA	CAISNLGRNNQPQHF	TGTGCCATCAGTAACTTAGGACGAAACAATCAGCCCCAGCATTTT
TRBV6-5	few	TRBJ2-7	TRBD2	CATGRIAGDDEQYF	TGTGCCACCGGCCGTATAGCGGGAGACGACGAGCAGTACTTC